This TCR beta chain was observed in a study of OX40 agonist ivuxolimab in advanced cancers. Looked up from germline, CDR1 is SGHDN and CDR2 is FVKESK. This CDR3 has 13 amino acids. V was clipped by 1 base and J by 7 bases, with 7 bases between them. Using immunoSEQ multiplex PCR, the repertoire was profiled, and TCRdb retains in-frame clones only, with some absent. The repertoire holds about 73,000 clones, with over 80% as singletons. The sequencing used CD4+ or CD8+ T cells sorted from blood, collected in a trial of the OX40 agonist ivuxolimab. The sequence was obtained from an adult with an advanced solid tumor such as melanoma, head and neck, liver or kidney cancer. The chain combines TRBV14 with TRBJ2-2; D is unresolved. CDR3 loop: CASSQGLVGELFF. The CDR3 DNA follows: TGTGCCAGCAGCCAAGGGCTAGTCGGGGAGCTGTTTTTT.